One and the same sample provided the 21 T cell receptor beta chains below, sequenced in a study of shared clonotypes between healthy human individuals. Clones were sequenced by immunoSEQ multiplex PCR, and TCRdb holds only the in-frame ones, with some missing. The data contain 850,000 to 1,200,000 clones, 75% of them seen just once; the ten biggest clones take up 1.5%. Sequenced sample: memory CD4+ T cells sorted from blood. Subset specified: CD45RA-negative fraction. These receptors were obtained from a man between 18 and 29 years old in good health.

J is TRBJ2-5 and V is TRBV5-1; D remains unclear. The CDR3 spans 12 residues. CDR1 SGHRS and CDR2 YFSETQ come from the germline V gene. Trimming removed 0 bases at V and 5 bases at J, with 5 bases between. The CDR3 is CASSLAPETQYF. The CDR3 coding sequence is TGCGCCAGCAGCTTGGCCCCCGAGACCCAGTACTTC.

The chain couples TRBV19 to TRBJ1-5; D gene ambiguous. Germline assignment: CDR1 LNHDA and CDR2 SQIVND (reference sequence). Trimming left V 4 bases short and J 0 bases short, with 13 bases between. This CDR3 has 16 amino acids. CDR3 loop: CASSRWTDYSNQPQHF. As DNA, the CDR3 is TGTGCCAGTAGTAGATGGACGGATTATAGCAATCAGCCCCAGCATTTT. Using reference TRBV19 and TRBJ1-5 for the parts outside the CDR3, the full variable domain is DGGITQSPKYLFRKEGQNVTLSCEQNLNHDAMYWYRQDPGQGLRLIYYSQIVNDFQKGDIAEGYSVSREKKESFPLTVTSAQKNPTAFYLCASSRWTDYSNQPQHFGDGTRLSIL.

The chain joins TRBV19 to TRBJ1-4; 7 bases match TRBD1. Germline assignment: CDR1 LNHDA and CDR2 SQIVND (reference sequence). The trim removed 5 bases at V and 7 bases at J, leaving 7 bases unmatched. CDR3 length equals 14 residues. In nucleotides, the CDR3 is TGTGCCAGTAGTGGAGGGGGCCTGTCTGAAAAACTGTTTTTT. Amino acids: CASSGGGLSEKLFF.

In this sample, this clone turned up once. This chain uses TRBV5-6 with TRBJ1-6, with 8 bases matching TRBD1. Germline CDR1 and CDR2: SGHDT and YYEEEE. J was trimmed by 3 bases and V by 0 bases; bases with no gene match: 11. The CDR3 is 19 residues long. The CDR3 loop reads CASSLVQGAGRNYNSPLHF. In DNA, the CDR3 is TGTGCCAGCAGCTTGGTCCAGGGGGCCGGGCGGAACTATAATTCACCCCTCCACTTT.

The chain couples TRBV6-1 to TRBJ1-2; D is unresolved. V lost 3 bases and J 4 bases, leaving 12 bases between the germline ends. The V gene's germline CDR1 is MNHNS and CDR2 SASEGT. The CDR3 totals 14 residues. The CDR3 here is CASSETYLSYGYTF. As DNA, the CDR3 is TGTGCCAGCAGTGAGACATACCTAAGCTATGGCTACACCTTC.

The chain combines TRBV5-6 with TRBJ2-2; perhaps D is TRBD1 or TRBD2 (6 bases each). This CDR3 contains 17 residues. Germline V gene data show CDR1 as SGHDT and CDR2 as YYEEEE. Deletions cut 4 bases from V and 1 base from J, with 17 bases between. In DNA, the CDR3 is TGTGCCAGCAGCCTATTGCGGGACACTGAGAACACCGGGGAGCTGTTTTTT. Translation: CASSLLRDTENTGELFF.

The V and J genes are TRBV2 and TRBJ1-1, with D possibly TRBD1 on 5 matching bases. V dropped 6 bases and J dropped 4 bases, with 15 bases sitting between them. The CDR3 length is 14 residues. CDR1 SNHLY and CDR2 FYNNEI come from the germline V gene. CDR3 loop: CASRVQGSGTEAFF. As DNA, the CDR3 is TGTGCCAGCAGGGTCCAGGGAAGCGGCACTGAAGCTTTCTTT.

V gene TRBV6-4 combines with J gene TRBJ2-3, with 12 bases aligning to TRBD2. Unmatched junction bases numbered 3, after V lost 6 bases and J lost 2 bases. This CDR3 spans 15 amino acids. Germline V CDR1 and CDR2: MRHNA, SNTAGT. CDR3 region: CASSLAGGPTDTQYF. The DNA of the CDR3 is TGTGCCAGCAGCCTAGCGGGGGGGCCCACAGATACGCAGTATTTT.

This CDR3 reads CACVRAYEQYF. The CDR3, as DNA: TGTGCCTGTGTCAGGGCCTACGAGCAGTACTTC. The genes are TRBV30 and TRBJ2-7; D is possibly TRBD1 (5 bases). The CDR3 extends over 11 amino acids. Trimming shortened V by 6 bases and J by 2 bases, and 8 bases separated the two germline ends. CDR1 and CDR2 (germline): GTSNPN, SVGIG (reference sequence). The full variable domain, completed using reference TRBV30 and TRBJ2-7, is SQTIHQWPATLVQPVGSPLSLECTVEGTSNPNLYWYRQAAGRGLQLLFYSVGIGQISSEVPQNLSASRPQDRQFILSSKKLLLSDSGFYLCACVRAYEQYFGPGTRLTVT.

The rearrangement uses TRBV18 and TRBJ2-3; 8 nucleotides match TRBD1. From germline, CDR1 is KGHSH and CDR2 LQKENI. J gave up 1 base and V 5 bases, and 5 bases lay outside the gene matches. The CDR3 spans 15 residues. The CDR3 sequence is CASSNRGSGTDTQYF. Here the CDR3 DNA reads TGTGCCAGCTCAAACAGGGGGTCTGGCACAGATACGCAGTATTTT. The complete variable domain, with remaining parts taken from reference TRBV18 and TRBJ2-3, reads NAGVMQNPRHLVRRRGQEARLRCSPMKGHSHVYWYRQLPEEGLKFMVYLQKENIIDESGMPKERFSAEFPKEGPSILRIQQVVRGDSAAYFCASSNRGSGTDTQYFGPGTRLTVL.

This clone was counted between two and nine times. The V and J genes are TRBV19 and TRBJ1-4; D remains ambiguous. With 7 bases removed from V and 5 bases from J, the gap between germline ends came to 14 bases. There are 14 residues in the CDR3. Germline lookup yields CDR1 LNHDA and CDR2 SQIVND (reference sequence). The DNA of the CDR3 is TGTGCCAGTATAGATCGAGCACCCAATGAAAAACTGTTTTTT. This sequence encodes CASIDRAPNEKLFF.

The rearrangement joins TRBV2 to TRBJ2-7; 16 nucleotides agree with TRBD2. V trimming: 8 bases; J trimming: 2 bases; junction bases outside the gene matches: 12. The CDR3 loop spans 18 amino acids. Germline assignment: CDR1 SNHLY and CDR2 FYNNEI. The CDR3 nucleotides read TGTGCCAGCTCTGTACAGGGACTAGCGGGGGGGCCGACCTACGAGCAGTACTTC. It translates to CASSVQGLAGGPTYEQYF.

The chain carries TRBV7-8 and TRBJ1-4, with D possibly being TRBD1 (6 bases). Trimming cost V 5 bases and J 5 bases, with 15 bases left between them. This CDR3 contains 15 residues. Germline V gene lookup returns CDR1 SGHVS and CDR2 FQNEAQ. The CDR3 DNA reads TGTGCCAGCAGCCCGAGAGGGGGGAAGAATGAAAAACTGTTTTTT. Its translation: CASSPRGGKNEKLFF.

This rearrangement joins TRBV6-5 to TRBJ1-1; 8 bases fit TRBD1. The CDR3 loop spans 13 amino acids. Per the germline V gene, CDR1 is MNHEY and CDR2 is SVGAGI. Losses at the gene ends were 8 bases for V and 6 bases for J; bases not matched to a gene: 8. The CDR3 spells CASVTQDRAEAFF. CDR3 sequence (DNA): TGTGCCAGCGTTACACAGGACAGGGCTGAAGCTTTCTTT.

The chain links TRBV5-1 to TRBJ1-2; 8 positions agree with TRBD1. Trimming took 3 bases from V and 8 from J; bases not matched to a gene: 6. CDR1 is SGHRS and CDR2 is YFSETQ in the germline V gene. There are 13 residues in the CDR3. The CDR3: CASSSRTGQGYTF. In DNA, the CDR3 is TGCGCCAGCAGCTCCCGGACAGGGCAAGGCTACACCTTC.

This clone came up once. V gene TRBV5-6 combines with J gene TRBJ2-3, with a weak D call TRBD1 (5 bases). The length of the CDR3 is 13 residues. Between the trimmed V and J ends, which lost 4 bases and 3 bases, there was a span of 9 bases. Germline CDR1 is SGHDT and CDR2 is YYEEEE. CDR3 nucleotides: TGTGCCAGCAGCGGGGCAAGGACAGATACGCAGTATTTT. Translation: CASSGARTDTQYF.

CDR3 sequence reads: CASSLEVGSGVEQYF. The CDR3 DNA reads TGTGCCAGTAGTTTGGAGGTGGGGAGCGGGGTCGAGCAGTACTTC. The rearrangement uses TRBV19 and TRBJ2-7; 7 bases agree with TRBD2. Germline CDR1 reads LNHDA; CDR2 reads SQIVND (reference sequence). The CDR3 loop spans 15 amino acids. After removal of 5 bases from V and 6 bases from J, the junction contained 13 bases not matched to a gene.

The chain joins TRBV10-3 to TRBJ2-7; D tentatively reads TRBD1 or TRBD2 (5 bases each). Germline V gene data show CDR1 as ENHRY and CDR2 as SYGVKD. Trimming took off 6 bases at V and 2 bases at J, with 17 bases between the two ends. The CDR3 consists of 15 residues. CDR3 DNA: TGTGCCATCAGCCCAGCCGGGACGGGAACCTACGAGCAGTACTTC. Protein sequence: CAISPAGTGTYEQYF.

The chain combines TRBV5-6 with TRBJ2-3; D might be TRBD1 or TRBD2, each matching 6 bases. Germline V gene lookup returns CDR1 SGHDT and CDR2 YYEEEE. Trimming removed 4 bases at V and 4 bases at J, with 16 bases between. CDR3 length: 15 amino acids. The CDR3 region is CASSDGGWGPDTQYF. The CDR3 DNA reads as TGTGCCAGCAGCGACGGGGGTTGGGGGCCAGATACGCAGTATTTT.

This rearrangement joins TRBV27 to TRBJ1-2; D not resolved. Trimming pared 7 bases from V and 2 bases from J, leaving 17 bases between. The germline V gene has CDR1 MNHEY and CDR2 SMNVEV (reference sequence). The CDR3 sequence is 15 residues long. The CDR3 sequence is CASKEGGSPNYGYTF. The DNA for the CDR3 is TGTGCCAGCAAGGAGGGAGGCTCCCCCAACTATGGCTACACCTTC.

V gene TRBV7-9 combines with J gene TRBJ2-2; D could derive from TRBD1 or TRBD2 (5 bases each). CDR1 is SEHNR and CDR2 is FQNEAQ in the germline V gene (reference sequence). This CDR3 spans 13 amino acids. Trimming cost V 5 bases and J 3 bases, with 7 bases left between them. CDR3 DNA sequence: TGTGCCAGCAGCCGAGGGGACACCGGGGAGCTGTTTTTT. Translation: CASSRGDTGELFF.